These 27 T cell receptor beta chains came from one sample sequenced in a study of beta chain features in type 1 diabetes. Of the isolated RNA, all was reverse transcribed, and so the sequenced material was expressed TCRB transcripts. Sequencing used immunoSEQ multiplex PCR; TCRdb keeps in-frame clones, though not all of them. Seen here are hundreds of thousands of clones, around 28% observed once, and the top ten hold 0.05% to 0.065%. The sequenced sample consisted of naive CD4+ T cells from blood. The receptors come from a man younger than 30 in good health.

This clone was found a few times. The chain has TRBV27 and TRBJ1-5; TRBD1 matches 8 bases. This CDR3 region has 14 residues. Germline V gene data show CDR1 as MNHEY and CDR2 as SMNVEV (reference sequence). Trimming at V came to 3 bases and at J to 6 bases, leaving 4 bases not matched to a gene. The DNA of the CDR3 is TGTGCCAGCAGTTTTCGGACAGGGCTTCAGCCCCAGCATTTT. It encodes CASSFRTGLQPQHF.

The rearrangement joins TRBV7-2 to TRBJ2-3; D is uncertain. There are 14 residues in the CDR3. Germline loops: CDR1 SGHTA, CDR2 FQGNSA. The V end was cut by 5 bases, the J end by 6 bases, with 15 bases between. The CDR3 coding sequence is TGTGCCAGCAGCGATTCCGTCGCGGCGGATACGCAGTATTTT. Protein: CASSDSVAADTQYF. The full variable domain, with the rest looked up from reference TRBV7-2 and TRBJ2-3, is GAGVSQSPSNKVTEKGKDVELRCDPISGHTALYWYRQSLGQGLEFLIYFQGNSAPDKSGLPSDRFSAERTGGSVSTLTIQRTQQEDSAVYLCASSDSVAADTQYFGPGTRLTVL.

The J gene is TRBJ2-1, the V gene TRBV9, with 11 bases aligning to TRBD2. V shed 2 bases, J shed 4 bases, and the junction held 8 bases outside the gene matches. The CDR3 spans 17 residues. Germline V gene data show CDR1 as SGDLS and CDR2 as YYNGEE. The CDR3 sequence: CASSVQTWTSGYNEQFF. CDR3 coding DNA: TGTGCCAGCAGCGTTCAGACCTGGACTAGCGGGTACAATGAGCAGTTCTTC.

In its sample, this clone was seen a few times. This sample also contains other DNA sequences that code for the same CDR3. V usage is TRBV29-1 and J usage is TRBJ2-6; no definite D call. The CDR3 spans 14 residues. V was shortened by 4 bases and J by 2 bases, with 9 bases between the two germline ends. In germline, CDR1 is SQVTM, CDR2 ANQGSEA. In nucleotides, the CDR3 is TGCAGCGTTGTTACCGGTGCTGGGGCCAACGTCCTGACTTTC. This sequence encodes CSVVTGAGANVLTF.

This clone was seen only a few times. This rearrangement joins TRBV11-3 to TRBJ2-1; D perhaps matches TRBD2 (6 bases). Germline V gives CDR1 SGHNT, CDR2 YENEEA. V was clipped by 4 bases and J by 0 bases, with 13 bases between them. This CDR3 spans 16 amino acids. The CDR3 spells CASSWSLASSYNEQFF. The CDR3 DNA is TGTGCCAGCAGCTGGAGTCTAGCGAGCTCCTACAATGAGCAGTTCTTC.

The rearrangement links TRBV12-2 to TRBJ2-7; TRBD2, the table's D call, lacks a check against the DNA. TRBV12-2 is recorded as a pseudogene. This CDR3 contains 16 residues. CDR3: CASRFLTSGPNYEQYF. Here the CDR3 DNA reads TGTGCAAGTCGCTTCCTAACTAGCGGGCCCAACTACGAGCAGTACTTC.

The rearrangement uses TRBV6-5 and TRBJ2-7, with D tentatively TRBD1 or TRBD2 (5 bases each). This CDR3 is 13 amino acids long. Trimming shortened V by 5 bases and J by 3 bases, and 11 bases separated the two germline ends. Germline-derived CDR1 and CDR2 are MNHEY and SVGAGI. The CDR3 is CASSSGHFYEQYF. The CDR3 nucleotides read TGTGCCAGCAGTAGCGGACACTTCTACGAGCAGTACTTC.

The chain couples TRBV6-5 to TRBJ1-3; the D is unclear. V dropped 5 bases and J dropped 0 bases, with 8 bases sitting between them. From germline, CDR1 is MNHEY and CDR2 SVGAGI. The CDR3 consists of 14 residues. The CDR3 nucleotides are TGTGCCAGCAGTCGGGGAAGCTCTGGAAACACCATATATTTT. It codes for CASSRGSSGNTIYF.

The chain couples TRBV25-1 to TRBJ2-7, with 8 bases identical to TRBD1. This CDR3 comprises 15 residues. V lost 1 base and J lost 2; bases outside the gene matches: 4. The germline CDR1 and CDR2 sequences are MGHDK and SYGVNS. The CDR3 spells CASSELTGATYEQYF. The CDR3 DNA sequence: TGTGCCAGCAGTGAATTGACAGGGGCGACCTACGAGCAGTACTTC.

The table lists this clone with a few counts. Other DNA variants within this sample encode the same CDR3. The chain uses TRBV29-1 and TRBJ2-7; D remains ambiguous. Germline CDR1 is SQVTM and CDR2 is ANQGSEA. The V gene lost 1 base and the J gene lost 4 bases, with 5 bases spanning the gap. The CDR3 is 11 residues long. The CDR3 nucleotides are TGCAGCGTTGAAGGAGGATACGAGCAGTACTTC. It is translated as CSVEGGYEQYF.

The J gene is TRBJ2-3, the V gene TRBV19; 7 bases fit TRBD1. Germline CDR1 LNHDA, CDR2 SQIVND (reference sequence). The CDR3 loop spans 13 amino acids. With V trimmed by 5 bases and J by 9 bases, 8 bases remained unmatched. The CDR3 reads CASSATGVRTQYF. The CDR3 DNA is TGTGCCAGTAGTGCAACAGGGGTGAGGACGCAGTATTTT. Variable domain in full (rest from reference TRBV19 and TRBJ2-3): DGGITQSPKYLFRKEGQNVTLSCEQNLNHDAMYWYRQDPGQGLRLIYYSQIVNDFQKGDIAEGYSVSREKKESFPLTVTSAQKNPTAFYLCASSATGVRTQYFGPGTRLTVL.

The V and J genes are TRBV25-1 and TRBJ2-3; D possibly corresponds to TRBD1 (5 bases). The V end was cut by 5 bases, the J end by 1 base, with 13 bases between. Germline lookup yields CDR1 MGHDK and CDR2 SYGVNS. This CDR3 is 15 amino acids long. The CDR3 DNA sequence: TGTGCCAGCAGTTCCCTAGGGGCAGGCACAGATACGCAGTATTTT. This codes for CASSSLGAGTDTQYF.

The J gene is TRBJ1-5, the V gene TRBV2; no definite D call. The V end was cut by 7 bases, the J end by 0 bases, with 16 bases between. This CDR3 has 16 residues. CDR1 and CDR2 (germline): SNHLY, FYNNEI. CDR3 bases: TGTGCCAGCACGAGAGGTGGGGAGTATAGCAATCAGCCCCAGCATTTT. Amino acid sequence: CASTRGGEYSNQPQHF. Filled out from reference TRBV2 and TRBJ1-5, the complete variable domain reads EPEVTQTPSHQVTQMGQEVILRCVPISNHLYFYWYRQILGQKVEFLVSFYNNEISEKSEIFDDQFSVERPDGSNFTLKIRSTKLEDSAMYFCASTRGGEYSNQPQHFGDGTRLSIL.

This clone was picked up a small number of times. The rearrangement uses TRBV2 and TRBJ2-2; D remains unclear. Trimming took off 8 bases at V and 3 bases at J, with 10 bases between the two ends. Germline CDR1 and CDR2: SNHLY and FYNNEI. This CDR3 region has 13 residues. The CDR3 is CASRETHTGELFF. For the CDR3, the DNA is TGTGCCAGCCGAGAAACCCACACCGGGGAGCTGTTTTTT.

This rearrangement joins TRBV4-3 to TRBJ2-1; TRBD2 might be the D (6 bases). The CDR3 loop spans 17 amino acids. Germline CDR1 reads LGHNA; CDR2 reads YSLEER. V lost 3 bases and J lost 1, with 16 bases in between. The CDR3 sequence is CASSQATSGTSYNEQFF. CDR3 DNA: TGCGCCAGCAGCCAGGCAACCTCCGGGACTTCCTACAATGAGCAGTTCTTC.

This clone was detected a few times. The V call is TRBV7-2, the J call TRBJ2-7; unclear D gene. CDR3 length: 14 residues. Deletions cut 1 base from V and 1 base from J, with 8 bases between. Germline V CDR1 and CDR2: SGHTA, FQGNSA. CDR3 region: CASSLGTESYEQYF. CDR3 bases: TGTGCCAGCAGCTTAGGCACCGAGTCCTACGAGCAGTACTTC.

This sequence joins TRBV30 and TRBJ1-4; D is unclear. CDR1 is GTSNPN, CDR2 SVGIG, per germline (reference sequence). This CDR3 has 15 residues. Trimming stripped 4 bases from V and 0 bases from J, with 12 bases between. CDR3 sequence reads: CAWTRAPATNEKLFF. CDR3 nucleotides: TGTGCCTGGACTCGGGCACCTGCAACTAATGAAAAACTGTTTTTT.

This sequence joins TRBV7-8 and TRBJ2-4, with D possibly being TRBD1 (5 bases). CDR1 SGHVS and CDR2 FQNEAQ come from the germline V gene. The V and J ends lost 1 base and 0 bases respectively, with 10 bases between them. The CDR3 runs to 16 residues. The CDR3 DNA follows: TGTGCCAGCAGCTTAGACAGGACCTCAGCCAAAAACATTCAGTACTTC. It codes for CASSLDRTSAKNIQYF.

This clone was seen once. The V gene is TRBV20-1, the J gene TRBJ2-3; D is tentatively TRBD1 or TRBD2 (6 bases each). The germline V and J ends were trimmed by 6 bases and 6 bases, with 10 bases remaining between them. The CDR3 runs to 11 residues. CDR1 DFQATT and CDR2 SNEGSKA come from the germline V gene (reference sequence). Here the CDR3 reads CSAEGVDTQYF. The CDR3, as DNA: TGCAGTGCGGAGGGGGTTGATACGCAGTATTTT.

In this sample, this clone turned up once. The gene calls are TRBV30 and TRBJ2-4; 8 bases fit TRBD2. Germline V lookup: CDR1 GTSNPN, CDR2 SVGIG (reference sequence). The ends lost 2 bases at V and 1 base at J; junction bases unmatched: 7. The CDR3 sequence is 16 residues long. The CDR3 here is CAWSRRGGSAKNIQYF. CDR3 nucleotide sequence: TGTGCCTGGAGTCGCCGGGGGGGTTCGGCCAAAAACATTCAGTACTTC.

In the case of this clone: The sample has other DNA sequences that encode this CDR3 too. The J gene is TRBJ2-7, the V gene TRBV4-1; possible D gene TRBD1, 6 bases. The CDR3 sequence is 14 residues long. Germline values: CDR1 MGHRA, CDR2 YSYEKL. V gave up 2 bases and J gave up 4 bases, with 12 bases separating them. The CDR3 spells CASSQPGQGYEQYF. For the CDR3, the DNA is TGCGCCAGCAGCCAACCGGGCCAGGGGTACGAGCAGTACTTC.

This clone was observed a few times. The chain couples TRBV18 to TRBJ2-6; perhaps TRBD2 as D (6 bases). The V and J ends lost 6 bases and 1 base respectively, with 25 bases between them. Per germline, CDR1 KGHSH and CDR2 LQKENI. The CDR3 has 20 amino acids. CDR3 residues: CASSTRGRQIPASGANVLTF. Here the CDR3 DNA reads TGTGCCAGCTCGACGCGGGGCCGACAGATCCCCGCTTCTGGGGCCAACGTCCTGACTTTC.

This clone was seen only a few times. The chain has TRBV29-1 and TRBJ2-7; D is uncertain. Trimming left V 3 bases short and J 2 bases short, with 8 bases between. The CDR3 length is 12 residues. CDR1 is SQVTM and CDR2 is ANQGSEA in the germline V gene. The CDR3 DNA is TGCAGCGTTGAGGTCAGAACCTACGAGCAGTACTTC. As protein: CSVEVRTYEQYF.

This clone was seen only a few times. Other DNA sequences in this sample translate to the same CDR3. This chain joins TRBV9 and TRBJ2-7; maybe TRBD1 (5 bases). This CDR3 is 14 amino acids long. Germline CDR1 and CDR2: SGDLS and YYNGEE. V lost 0 bases, J lost 0 bases, and 7 bases lay in between. CDR3 region: CASSVDGASYEQYF. DNA for the CDR3: TGTGCCAGCAGCGTAGATGGGGCCTCCTACGAGCAGTACTTC.

The CDR3 spells CASSSVAGGSSYEQYF. The CDR3 DNA is TGTGCCAGCAGCTCCGTAGCCGGCGGGAGCTCCTACGAGCAGTACTTC. The rearrangement links TRBV9 to TRBJ2-7; 7 nucleotides agree with TRBD2. Germline CDR1 and CDR2: SGDLS and YYNGEE. The V segment lost 4 bases and the J segment 0 bases; nucleotides outside the gene matches: 10. This CDR3 has 16 amino acids.

This chain links TRBV5-1 with TRBJ2-7; D gene unclear. The CDR3 length is 15 residues. Germline CDR1 is SGHRS and CDR2 is YFSETQ. Trimming cost V 0 bases and J 0 bases, with 10 bases left between them. CDR3 bases: TGCGCCAGCAGCTTGGAGCCAGCCACCTCCTACGAGCAGTACTTC. Residues: CASSLEPATSYEQYF.

The chain has TRBV18 and TRBJ2-7, with TRBD2 matching 10 bases. The CDR3 has 16 residues. Germline values: CDR1 KGHSH, CDR2 LQKENI. V lost 3 bases and J lost 6; bases outside the gene matches: 11. The CDR3 DNA is TGTGCCAGCTCACCCCTAGGGGCTAGCGGGAGAATCGAGCAGTACTTC. It encodes CASSPLGASGRIEQYF.